The sequence of this T cell receptor (beta chain) was determined in a study of OX40 agonist ivuxolimab in advanced cancers. Comments on this clone: Its antigen is still unknown.

Using immunoSEQ multiplex PCR, the repertoire was profiled, and TCRdb retains in-frame clones only, with some absent. The table has fewer than 85,000 clones, 90% seen once. Germline V CDR1 and CDR2: LGHNA, YSLEER. This CDR3 has 16 amino acids. Trimming took off 1 base at V and 5 bases at J, with 15 bases between the two ends. General study results and limits: Part of the nonresponder group also had normalized T-cell clonal expansion that was low. In general, CD8+ T cells held more expanded clones than CD4+ did, on average.

The source of this sequence is an adult with an advanced solid tumor such as melanoma, head and neck, liver or kidney cancer. The sequenced sample was CD4+ or CD8+ T cells sorted from blood, obtained in a trial of the OX40 agonist ivuxolimab. The chain couples TRBV4-3 to TRBJ2-1; no clear D. As DNA, the CDR3 is TGCGCCAGCAGCCAAGTATTGAACACGGTAAACAATGAGCAGTTCTTC. Translated: CASSQVLNTVNNEQFF.